The clone carrying this T cell receptor (beta chain) occurred a few times. The method was immunoSEQ multiplex PCR; TCRdb's version includes in-frame clones alone and lacks a portion of them. The data show 90,000 to 140,000 clones, 83% seen once. The data were taken from a study of control samples from healthy donors and cancer patients. Deletions cut 0 bases from V and 0 bases from J, with 10 bases between. The CDR3 is 16 amino acids. Germline values: CDR1 SGDLS, CDR2 YYNGEE. This receptor was identified in a woman in her forties or fifties in good health. The chain employs TRBV9 and TRBJ1-3; D is uncertain. Sequences were obtained from blood. In nucleotides, the CDR3 is TGTGCCAGCAGCGTAGGTGACGGTACCTCTGGAAACACCATATATTTT. This translates into CASSVGDGTSGNTIYF.